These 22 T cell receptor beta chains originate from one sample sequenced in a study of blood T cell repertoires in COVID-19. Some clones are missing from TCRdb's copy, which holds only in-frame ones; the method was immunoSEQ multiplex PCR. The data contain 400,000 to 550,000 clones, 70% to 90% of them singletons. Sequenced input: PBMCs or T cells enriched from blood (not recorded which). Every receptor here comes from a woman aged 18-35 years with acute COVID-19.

The CDR3 is CASSQGKYTEAFF. The CDR3 bases are TGTGCCAGCAGCCAGGGGAAGTACACTGAAGCTTTCTTT. This chain uses TRBV7-8 with TRBJ1-1; a weak D match, TRBD1 (6 bases). The V end lost 5 bases, the J end lost 3 bases, and 10 bases lay between the germline ends. The CDR3 runs 13 residues. Germline-derived CDR1 and CDR2 are SGHVS and FQNEAQ.

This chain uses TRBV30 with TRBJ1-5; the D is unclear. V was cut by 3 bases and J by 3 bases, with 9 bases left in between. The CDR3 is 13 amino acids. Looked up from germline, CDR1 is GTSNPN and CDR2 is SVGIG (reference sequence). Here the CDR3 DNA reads TGTGCCTGGAGCCGACAAGACAATCAGCCCCAGCATTTT. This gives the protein CAWSRQDNQPQHF.

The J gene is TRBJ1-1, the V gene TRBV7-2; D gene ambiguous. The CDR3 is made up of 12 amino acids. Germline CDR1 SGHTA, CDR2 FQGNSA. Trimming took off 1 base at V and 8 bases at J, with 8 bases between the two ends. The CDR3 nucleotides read TGTGCCAGCAGCTTAGGGGCACGCGAAGCTTTCTTT. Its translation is CASSLGAREAFF.

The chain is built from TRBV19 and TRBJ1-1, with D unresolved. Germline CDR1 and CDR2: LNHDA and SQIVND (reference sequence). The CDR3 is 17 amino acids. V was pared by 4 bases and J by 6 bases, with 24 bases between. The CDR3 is CASSTSSLRASLPEAFF. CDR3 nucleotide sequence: TGTGCCAGTAGTACTTCCTCCCTGAGGGCGAGTCTGCCTGAAGCTTTCTTT.

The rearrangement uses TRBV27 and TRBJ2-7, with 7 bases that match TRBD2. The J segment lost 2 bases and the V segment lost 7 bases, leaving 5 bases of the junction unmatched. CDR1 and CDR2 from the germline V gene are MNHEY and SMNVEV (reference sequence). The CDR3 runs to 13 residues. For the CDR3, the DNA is TGTGCCAGCACCAACGCGGGGGCCTACGAGCAGTACTTC. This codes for CASTNAGAYEQYF.

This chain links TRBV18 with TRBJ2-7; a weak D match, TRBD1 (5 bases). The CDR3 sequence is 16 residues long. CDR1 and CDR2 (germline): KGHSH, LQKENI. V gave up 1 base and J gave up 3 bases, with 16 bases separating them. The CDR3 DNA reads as TGTGCCAGCTCACCACGCGTCAATCAGGGAAACTACGAGCAGTACTTC. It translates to CASSPRVNQGNYEQYF.

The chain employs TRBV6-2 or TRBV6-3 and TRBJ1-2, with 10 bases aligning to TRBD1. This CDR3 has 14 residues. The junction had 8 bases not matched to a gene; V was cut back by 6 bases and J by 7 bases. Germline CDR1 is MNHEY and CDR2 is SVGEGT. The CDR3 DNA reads TGTGCCAGCAGCACCGGGACAGGGGACACTGGCTACACCTTC. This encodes CASSTGTGDTGYTF.

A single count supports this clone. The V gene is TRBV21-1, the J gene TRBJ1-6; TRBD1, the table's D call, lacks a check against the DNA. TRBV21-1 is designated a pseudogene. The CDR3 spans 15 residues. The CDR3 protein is CASTTGQGVGSPLHF. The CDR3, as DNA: TGTGCCAGCACCACGGGACAGGGGGTAGGTTCACCCCTCCACTTT.

The CDR3 loop is CAWSGKPGLAGVGANVLTF. The CDR3 DNA reads TGTGCCTGGAGTGGCAAACCGGGACTAGCGGGAGTTGGGGCCAACGTCCTGACTTTC. V and J are TRBV30 and TRBJ2-6; TRBD2 matches 14 bases. This CDR3 is built from 19 residues. Germline-derived CDR1 and CDR2 are GTSNPN and SVGIG (reference sequence). V trimming: 1 base; J trimming: 3 bases; junction bases outside the gene matches: 8. Filled out from reference TRBV30 and TRBJ2-6, the complete variable domain reads SQTIHQWPATLVQPVGSPLSLECTVEGTSNPNLYWYRQAAGRGLQLLFYSVGIGQISSEVPQNLSASRPQDRQFILSSKKLLLSDSGFYLCAWSGKPGLAGVGANVLTFGAGSRLTVL.

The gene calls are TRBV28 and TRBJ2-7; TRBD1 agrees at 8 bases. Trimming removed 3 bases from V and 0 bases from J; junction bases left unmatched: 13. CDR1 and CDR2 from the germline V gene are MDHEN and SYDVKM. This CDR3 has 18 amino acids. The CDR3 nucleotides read TGTGCCAGCAGTTTGAGGCAGGGGGCGGCGGCCTTCTCCTACGAGCAGTACTTC. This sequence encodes CASSLRQGAAAFSYEQYF. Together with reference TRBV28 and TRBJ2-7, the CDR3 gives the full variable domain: DVKVTQSSRYLVKRTGEKVFLECVQDMDHENMFWYRQDPGLGLRLIYFSYDVKMKEKGDIPEGYSVSREKKERFSLILESASTNQTSMYLCASSLRQGAAAFSYEQYFGPGTRLTVT.

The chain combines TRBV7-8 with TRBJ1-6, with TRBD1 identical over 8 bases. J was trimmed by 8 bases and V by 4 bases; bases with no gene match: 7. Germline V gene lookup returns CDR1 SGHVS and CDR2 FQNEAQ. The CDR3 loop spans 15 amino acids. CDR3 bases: TGTGCCAGCAGCTCATCAGGGGGCTCGGATTCACCCCTCCACTTT. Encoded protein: CASSSSGGSDSPLHF.

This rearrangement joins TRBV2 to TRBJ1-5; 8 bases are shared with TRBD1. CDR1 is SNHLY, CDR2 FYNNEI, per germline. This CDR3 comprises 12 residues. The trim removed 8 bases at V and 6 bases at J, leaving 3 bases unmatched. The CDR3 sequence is CASGQGGQPQHF. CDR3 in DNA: TGTGCCAGCGGACAGGGAGGTCAGCCCCAGCATTTT.

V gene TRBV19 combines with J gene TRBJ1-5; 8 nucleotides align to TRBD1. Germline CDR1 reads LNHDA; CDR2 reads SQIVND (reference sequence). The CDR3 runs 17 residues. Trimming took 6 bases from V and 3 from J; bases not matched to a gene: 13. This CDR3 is CASSSRQGSSFNQPQHF. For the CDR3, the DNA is TGTGCCAGTAGCTCTAGACAGGGGTCAAGTTTCAATCAGCCCCAGCATTTT.

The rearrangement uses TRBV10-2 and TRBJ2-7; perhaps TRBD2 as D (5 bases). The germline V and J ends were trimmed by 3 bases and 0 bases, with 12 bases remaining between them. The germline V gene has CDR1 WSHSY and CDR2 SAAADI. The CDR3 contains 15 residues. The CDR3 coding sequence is TGCGCCAGCAGTGATCGGACTGAGGTCTCCTACGAGCAGTACTTC. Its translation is CASSDRTEVSYEQYF.

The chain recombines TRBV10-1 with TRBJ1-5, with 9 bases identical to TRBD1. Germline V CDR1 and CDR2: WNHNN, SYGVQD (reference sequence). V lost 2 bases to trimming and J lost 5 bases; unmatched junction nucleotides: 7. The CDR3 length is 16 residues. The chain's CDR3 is CASSEPPGQGYQPQHF. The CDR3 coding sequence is TGCGCCAGCAGTGAGCCTCCGGGACAGGGCTATCAGCCCCAGCATTTT.

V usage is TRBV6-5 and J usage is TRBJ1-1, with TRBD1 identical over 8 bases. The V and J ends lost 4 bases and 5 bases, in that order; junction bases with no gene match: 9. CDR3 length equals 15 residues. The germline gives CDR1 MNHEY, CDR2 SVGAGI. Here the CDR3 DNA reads TGTGCCAGCAGTTTACAGGGGGTCGGTAAAACTGAAGCTTTCTTT. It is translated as CASSLQGVGKTEAFF.

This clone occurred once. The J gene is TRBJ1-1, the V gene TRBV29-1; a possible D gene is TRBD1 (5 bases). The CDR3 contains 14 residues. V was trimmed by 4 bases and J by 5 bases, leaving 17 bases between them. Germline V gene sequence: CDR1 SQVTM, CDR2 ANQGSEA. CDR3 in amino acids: CSVGRVAGDTEAFF. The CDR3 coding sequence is TGCAGCGTTGGAAGAGTCGCGGGGGATACTGAAGCTTTCTTT.

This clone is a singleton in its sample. This CDR3 is CASSYSTGEQYF. The CDR3 DNA is TGTGCCAGCAGTTACTCGACGGGCGAGCAGTACTTC. The chain uses TRBV12-3 or TRBV12-4 and TRBJ2-7; D remains ambiguous. Trimming took 4 bases from V and 6 from J, leaving 10 bases between them. The CDR3 is 12 residues long.

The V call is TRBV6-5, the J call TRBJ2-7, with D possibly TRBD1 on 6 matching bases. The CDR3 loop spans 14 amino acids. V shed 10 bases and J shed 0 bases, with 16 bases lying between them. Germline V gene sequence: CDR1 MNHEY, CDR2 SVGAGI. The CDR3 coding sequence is TGTGCCATCCGCCGGGACACCGACTCCTACGAGCAGTACTTC. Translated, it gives CAIRRDTDSYEQYF.

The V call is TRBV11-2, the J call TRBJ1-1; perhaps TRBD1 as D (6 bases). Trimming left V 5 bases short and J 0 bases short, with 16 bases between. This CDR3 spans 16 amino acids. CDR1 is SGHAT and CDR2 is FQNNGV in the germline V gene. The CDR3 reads CASSPRQDPMNTEAFF. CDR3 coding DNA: TGTGCCAGCAGCCCCCGACAGGATCCCATGAACACTGAAGCTTTCTTT.

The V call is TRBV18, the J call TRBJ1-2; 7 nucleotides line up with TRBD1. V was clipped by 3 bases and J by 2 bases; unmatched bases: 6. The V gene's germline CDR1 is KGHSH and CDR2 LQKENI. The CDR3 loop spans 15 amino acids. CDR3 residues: CASSPGTAPNYGYTF. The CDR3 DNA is TGTGCCAGCTCACCCGGGACAGCTCCAAACTATGGCTACACCTTC.

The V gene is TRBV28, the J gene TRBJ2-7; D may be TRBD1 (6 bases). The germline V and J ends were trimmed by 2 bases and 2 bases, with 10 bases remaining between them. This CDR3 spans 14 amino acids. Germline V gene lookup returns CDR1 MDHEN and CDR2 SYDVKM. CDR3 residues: CASSLNGQTYEQYF. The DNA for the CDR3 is TGTGCCAGCAGTTTAAACGGACAGACCTACGAGCAGTACTTC.